The sample holds many counts of the clone carrying this T cell receptor beta chain. Its antigen is currently unknown. This entry comes from a study of T cell repertoires in cytomegalovirus infection. Losses at the gene ends were 5 bases for V and 5 bases for J; bases not matched to a gene: 4. The CDR3 loop spans 15 amino acids. The V gene's germline CDR1 is SEHNR and CDR2 FQNEAQ (reference sequence). General study points: The ex vivo response was dominated by HLA-C-restricted CMV-specific TCR beta clonotypes.

TCRdb passed the reads through MiXCR, listing each CDR3 protein once. The sample includes hundreds of thousands of distinct CDR3 sequences, approximately 9.5% of them seen just once. Sequencing was performed on PBMCs. The rearrangement links TRBV7-9 to TRBJ2-1; 12 bases match TRBD2. The receptor comes from a human donor in good health (CMV status not recorded). Some clones in this sample may be carry-over from other donors' samples. The CDR3 sequence is CASSPTSGGNNEQFF. The CDR3, as DNA: TGTGCCAGCAGCCCTACTAGCGGGGGGAACAATGAGCAGTTCTTC.